This T cell receptor (beta chain) was recorded in a study of T cells in Graves' hyperthyroidism and ophthalmopathy. CDR1 is SNHLY, CDR2 FYNNEI, per germline. With V trimmed by 10 bases and J by 6 bases, 6 bases remained unmatched. The CDR3 extends over 12 amino acids. This clonotype was detected many times. It was RNA transcripts that yielded the amplified TCR beta CDR3 regions. HTBI primers were the set used in a first-round RT-PCR of the TCR CDR3. MiXCR, applied by TCRdb to the multiplex PCR reads, yields one record per CDR3 protein. The sample yields about 690,000 distinct CDR3 sequences, 17% seen once.

The sequenced sample was blood. This sequence joins TRBV2 and TRBJ2-7; 10 nucleotides match TRBD2. This receptor was obtained from a man over 45 with Graves' hyperthyroidism. CDR3 nucleotide sequence: TGTGCCACCCAGGGACTAGCGCTCGAGCAGTACTTC. Translation: CATQGLALEQYF.